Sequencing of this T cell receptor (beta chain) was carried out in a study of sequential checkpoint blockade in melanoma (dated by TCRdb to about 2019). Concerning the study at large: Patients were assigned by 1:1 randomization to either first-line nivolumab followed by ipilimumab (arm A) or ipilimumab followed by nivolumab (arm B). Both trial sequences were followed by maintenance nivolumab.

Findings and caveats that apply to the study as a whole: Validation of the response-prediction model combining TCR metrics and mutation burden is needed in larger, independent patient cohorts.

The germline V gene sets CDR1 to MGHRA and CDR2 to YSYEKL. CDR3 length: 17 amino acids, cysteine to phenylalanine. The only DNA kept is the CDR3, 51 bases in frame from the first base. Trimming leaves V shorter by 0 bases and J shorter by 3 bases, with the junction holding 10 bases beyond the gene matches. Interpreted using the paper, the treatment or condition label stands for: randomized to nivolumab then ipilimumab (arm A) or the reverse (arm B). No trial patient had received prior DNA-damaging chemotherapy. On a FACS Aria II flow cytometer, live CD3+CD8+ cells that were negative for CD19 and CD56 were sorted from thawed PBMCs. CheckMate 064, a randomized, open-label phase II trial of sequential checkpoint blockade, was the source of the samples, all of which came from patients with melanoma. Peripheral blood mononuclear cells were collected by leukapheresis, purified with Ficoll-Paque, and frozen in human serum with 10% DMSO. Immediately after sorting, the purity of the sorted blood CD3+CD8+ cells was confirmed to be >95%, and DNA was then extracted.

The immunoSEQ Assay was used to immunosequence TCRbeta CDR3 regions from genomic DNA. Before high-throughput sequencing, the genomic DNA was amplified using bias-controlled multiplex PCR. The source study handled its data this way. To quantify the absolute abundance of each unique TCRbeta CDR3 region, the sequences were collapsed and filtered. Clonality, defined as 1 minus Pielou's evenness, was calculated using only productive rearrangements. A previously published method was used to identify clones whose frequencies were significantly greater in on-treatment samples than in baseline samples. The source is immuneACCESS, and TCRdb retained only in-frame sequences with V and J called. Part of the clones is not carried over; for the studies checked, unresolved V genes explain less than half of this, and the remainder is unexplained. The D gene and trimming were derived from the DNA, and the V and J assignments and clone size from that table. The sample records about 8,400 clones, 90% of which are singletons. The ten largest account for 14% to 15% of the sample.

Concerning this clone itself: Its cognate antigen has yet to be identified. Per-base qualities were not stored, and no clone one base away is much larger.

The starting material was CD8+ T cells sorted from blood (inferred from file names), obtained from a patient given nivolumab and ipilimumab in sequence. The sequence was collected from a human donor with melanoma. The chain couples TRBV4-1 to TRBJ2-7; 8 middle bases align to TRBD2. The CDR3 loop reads CASSQDRSGGASYEQYF. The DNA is TGCGCCAGCAGCCAAGATCGGAGCGGGGGAGCTAGCTACGAGCAGTACTTC.